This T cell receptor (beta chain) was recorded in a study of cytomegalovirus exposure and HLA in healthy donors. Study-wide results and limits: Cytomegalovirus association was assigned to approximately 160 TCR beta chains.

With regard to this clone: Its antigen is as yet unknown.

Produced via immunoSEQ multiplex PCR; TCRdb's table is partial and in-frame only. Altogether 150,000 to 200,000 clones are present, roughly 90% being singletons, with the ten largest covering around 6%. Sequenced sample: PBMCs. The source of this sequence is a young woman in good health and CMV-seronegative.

CDR3 sequence (DNA): TGTGCCAGCACCCAAAACAGACTAGCGGGAGCGGAACGGATAAACAATGAGCAGTTCTTC. Its protein product is CASTQNRLAGAERINNEQFF. The chain couples TRBV27 to TRBJ2-1; 12 bases align to TRBD2. The CDR3 contains 20 residues. The germline V gene encodes CDR1 MNHEY and CDR2 SMNVEV (reference sequence). V dropped 7 bases and J dropped 5; count of bases not matched to a gene: 21.